Sequencing of this T cell receptor (beta chain) was carried out in a study of T cell changes during pregnancy in multiple sclerosis. Data came from immunoSEQ multiplex PCR; TCRdb stores just in-frame clones and leaves some out. The profile shows 65,000 to 90,000 clones, 85% to 95% of them singletons. The sequence derives from a female donor with multiple sclerosis, enrolled in a pregnancy study. The material was peripheral blood, obtained before pregnancy.

The CDR3 DNA is TGTGCCAGTAGAGACAGTTTGAACACCGGGGAGCTGTTTTTT. It specifies CASRDSLNTGELFF. The chain joins TRBV19 to TRBJ2-2, with D perhaps matching TRBD1 (5 bases). V was pared by 6 bases and J by 1 base, with 9 bases between. The CDR3 has 14 residues. CDR1 LNHDA and CDR2 SQIVND come from the germline V gene (reference sequence).